This T cell receptor beta chain was identified in a study of CDR3 diversity in severe acne. Each CDR3 protein is one row after TCRdb ran MiXCR on the PCR reads. The data show over 90,000 distinct CDR3 sequences, around 53% seen once. This CDR3 is built from 16 residues. The J segment lost 4 bases and the V segment lost 4 bases, leaving 7 bases of the junction unmatched. With respect to this clonotype: Since a much larger clone is just one base distant, this may be a read error. This CDR3 is missing its conserved last phenylalanine or tryptophan, likely due to a read error.

The chain is built from TRBV12-3 or TRBV12-4 and TRBJ1-6, with TRBD1 matching 7 bases. The source is a male donor with acne. Sequenced material: blood. CDR3 sequence (DNA): TGTGCCAGCAGTTCACAGAGGGGACAGTATAATTCACCCCTCCACTTA. Encoded protein: CASSSQRGQYNSPLHL.